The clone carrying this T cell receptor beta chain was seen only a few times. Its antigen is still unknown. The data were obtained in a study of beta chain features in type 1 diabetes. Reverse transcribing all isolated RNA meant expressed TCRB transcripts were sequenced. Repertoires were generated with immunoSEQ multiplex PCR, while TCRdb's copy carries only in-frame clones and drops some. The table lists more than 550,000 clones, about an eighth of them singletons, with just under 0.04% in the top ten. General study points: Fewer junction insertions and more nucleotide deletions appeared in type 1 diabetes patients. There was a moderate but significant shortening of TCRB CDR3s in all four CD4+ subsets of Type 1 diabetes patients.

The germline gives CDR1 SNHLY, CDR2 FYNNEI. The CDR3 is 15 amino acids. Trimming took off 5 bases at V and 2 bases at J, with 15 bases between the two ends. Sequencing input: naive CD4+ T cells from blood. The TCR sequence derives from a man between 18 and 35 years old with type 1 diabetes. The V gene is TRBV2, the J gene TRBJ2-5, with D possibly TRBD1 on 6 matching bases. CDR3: CASSRGRQEQETQYF. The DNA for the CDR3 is TGTGCCAGCAGTAGGGGGAGACAGGAACAAGAGACCCAGTACTTC. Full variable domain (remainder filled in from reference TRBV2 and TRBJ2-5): EPEVTQTPSHQVTQMGQEVILRCVPISNHLYFYWYRQILGQKVEFLVSFYNNEISEKSEIFDDQFSVERPDGSNFTLKIRSTKLEDSAMYFCASSRGRQEQETQYFGPGTRLLVL.